A selection of T cell receptor beta chains follows, all from one sample in a study of identical twins. In TCRdb, the 5' RACE reads were re-called with MiXCR into one record per CDR3 protein. The table shows a few hundred thousand distinct CDR3 sequences, with roughly 9.5% occurring only once. In addition, the sample was reused for a study of yellow fever vaccine responses in identical twins.

The specimen was PBMCs. The receptor set was obtained from a woman in her late teens or twenties in good health. CDR3s include the opening cysteine and the closing phenylalanine or tryptophan. The order of the fields is D gene, clone size, J gene, CDR3 length, V gene, CDR3 protein, CDR3 DNA. A D gene is named only where the DNA matches it firmly. The listing skips clone size in some rows; elsewhere it reads once, few, many or a size class.

d_call: TRBD2; clone_size: .; j_call: TRBJ2-5; cdr3_length: 16; v_call: TRBV7-2; cdr3_aa: CASSLLGGGVRETQYF; cdr3_nt: TGTGCCAGCAGCTTACTTGGCGGGGGGGTTCGAGAGACCCAGTACTTC
d_call: .; clone_size: many; j_call: TRBJ2-7; cdr3_length: 13; v_call: TRBV29-1; cdr3_aa: CSVVEQTSYEQYF; cdr3_nt: TGCAGCGTTGTCGAGCAGACCTCCTACGAGCAGTACTTC
d_call: .; clone_size: few; j_call: TRBJ2-7; cdr3_length: 15; v_call: TRBV7-2; cdr3_aa: CASSLDSGSLSEQYF; cdr3_nt: TGTGCCAGCAGCTTAGATTCGGGATCCTTAAGCGAGCAGTACTTC
d_call: .; clone_size: .; j_call: TRBJ2-3; cdr3_length: 17; v_call: TRBV20-1; cdr3_aa: CSATTPTLAASTDTQYF; cdr3_nt: TGCAGTGCTACTACTCCGACCCTAGCAGCTAGCACAGATACGCAGTATTTT
d_call: .; clone_size: many; j_call: TRBJ2-2; cdr3_length: 15; v_call: TRBV12-3/TRBV12-4; cdr3_aa: CASSLRLGNTGELFF; cdr3_nt: TGTGCCAGCAGTTTGAGGCTAGGCAACACCGGGGAGCTGTTTTTT
d_call: TRBD2; clone_size: .; j_call: TRBJ2-1; cdr3_length: 20; v_call: TRBV7-6; cdr3_aa: CASSLNPGTSGQHNHNEQFF; cdr3_nt: TGTGCCAGCAGCTTAAACCCTGGGACTAGCGGTCAACACAACCACAATGAGCAGTTCTTC
d_call: .; clone_size: .; j_call: TRBJ1-1; cdr3_length: 13; v_call: TRBV14; cdr3_aa: CASRNQMNTEAFF; cdr3_nt: TGTGCCAGCAGGAACCAAATGAACACTGAAGCTTTCTTT
d_call: TRBD2; clone_size: few; j_call: TRBJ2-3; cdr3_length: 18; v_call: TRBV9; cdr3_aa: CASSSGTSGSTSTDTQYF; cdr3_nt: TGTGCCAGCAGCTCCGGGACTAGCGGGTCTACTAGCACAGATACGCAGTATTTT
d_call: .; clone_size: .; j_call: TRBJ2-2; cdr3_length: 18; v_call: TRBV6-5; cdr3_aa: CASSYSTSSRLWGGELFF; cdr3_nt: TGTGCCAGCAGTTACTCGACTTCGTCGAGACTCTGGGGCGGGGAGCTGTTTTTT
d_call: .; clone_size: few; j_call: TRBJ2-2; cdr3_length: 15; v_call: TRBV11-2; cdr3_aa: CASRSLLANTGELFF; cdr3_nt: TGTGCCAGCCGTTCTCTATTAGCGAACACCGGGGAGCTGTTTTTT
d_call: .; clone_size: .; j_call: TRBJ1-5; cdr3_length: 15; v_call: TRBV28; cdr3_aa: CASRPLRDKHQPQHF; cdr3_nt: TGTGCCAGCAGACCCCTCCGGGACAAGCATCAGCCCCAGCATTTT
d_call: TRBD1; clone_size: few; j_call: TRBJ1-4; cdr3_length: 16; v_call: TRBV10-3; cdr3_aa: CAISDRPGGLTEKLFF; cdr3_nt: TGTGCCATCAGTGACCGCCCAGGGGGGCTGACTGAAAAACTGTTTTTT
d_call: .; clone_size: .; j_call: TRBJ2-7; cdr3_length: 17; v_call: TRBV11-2; cdr3_aa: CASSLRATGALSYEQYF; cdr3_nt: TGTGCCAGCAGCTTAAGGGCAACAGGCGCCCTCTCCTACGAGCAGTACTTC
d_call: TRBD1; clone_size: .; j_call: TRBJ2-7; cdr3_length: 12; v_call: TRBV2; cdr3_aa: CASSETGKEQYF; cdr3_nt: TGTGCCAGCAGCGAGACAGGGAAAGAGCAGTACTTC
d_call: TRBD1; clone_size: few; j_call: TRBJ2-1; cdr3_length: 15; v_call: TRBV20-1; cdr3_aa: CSAYHPGTAYNEQFF; cdr3_nt: TGCAGTGCTTACCATCCGGGGACAGCCTACAATGAGCAGTTCTTC
d_call: .; clone_size: many; j_call: TRBJ1-2; cdr3_length: 13; v_call: TRBV5-6; cdr3_aa: CASSLGQIKGYTF; cdr3_nt: TGTGCCAGCAGCTTGGGCCAAATTAAAGGCTACACCTTC
d_call: .; clone_size: .; j_call: TRBJ2-3; cdr3_length: 15; v_call: TRBV3-1; cdr3_aa: CASSQTGLPTDTQYF; cdr3_nt: TGTGCCAGCAGCCAAACAGGACTTCCCACAGATACGCAGTATTTT
d_call: TRBD2; clone_size: .; j_call: TRBJ2-1; cdr3_length: 12; v_call: TRBV11-2; cdr3_aa: CAILWGGNEQFF; cdr3_nt: TGTGCCATCCTTTGGGGGGGTAATGAGCAGTTCTTC
d_call: TRBD2; clone_size: .; j_call: TRBJ2-7; cdr3_length: 15; v_call: TRBV18; cdr3_aa: CASSPHPSGAYEQYF; cdr3_nt: TGTGCCAGCTCACCACATCCTAGCGGAGCCTACGAGCAGTACTTC
d_call: .; clone_size: .; j_call: TRBJ2-2; cdr3_length: 17; v_call: TRBV4-3; cdr3_aa: CASSQEGAGGYTGELFF; cdr3_nt: TGCGCCAGCAGCCAAGAGGGAGCAGGGGGGTACACCGGGGAGCTGTTTTTT
d_call: TRBD2; clone_size: many; j_call: TRBJ2-1; cdr3_length: 15; v_call: TRBV7-2; cdr3_aa: CASSFTGTKYNEQFF; cdr3_nt: TGTGCCAGCAGCTTTACCGGGACTAAGTACAATGAGCAGTTCTTC
d_call: .; clone_size: many; j_call: TRBJ1-5; cdr3_length: 13; v_call: TRBV24-1; cdr3_aa: CATEIPLHQPQHF; cdr3_nt: TGTGCCACCGAGATTCCGTTACATCAGCCCCAGCATTTT
d_call: .; clone_size: many; j_call: TRBJ2-7; cdr3_length: 12; v_call: TRBV5-6; cdr3_aa: CASSLNSYEQYF; cdr3_nt: TGTGCCAGCAGTTTAAACAGCTACGAGCAGTACTTC
d_call: .; clone_size: .; j_call: TRBJ2-3; cdr3_length: 13; v_call: TRBV25-1; cdr3_aa: CASSGAGTDTQYF; cdr3_nt: TGTGCCAGCAGTGGGGCCGGCACAGATACGCAGTATTTT
d_call: .; clone_size: .; j_call: TRBJ1-5; cdr3_length: 14; v_call: TRBV6-4; cdr3_aa: CASSDQAGAQPQHF; cdr3_nt: TGTGCCAGCAGTGACCAGGCAGGGGCTCAGCCCCAGCATTTT
d_call: .; clone_size: .; j_call: TRBJ2-5; cdr3_length: 14; v_call: TRBV12-3/TRBV12-4; cdr3_aa: CASSPEDNKETQYF; cdr3_nt: TGTGCCAGCAGTCCGGAGGATAACAAAGAGACCCAGTACTTC
d_call: .; clone_size: .; j_call: TRBJ2-7; cdr3_length: 15; v_call: TRBV7-9; cdr3_aa: CASSLKGTVSYEQYF; cdr3_nt: TGTGCCAGCAGCTTAAAGGGGACGGTCTCCTACGAGCAGTACTTC
d_call: .; clone_size: .; j_call: TRBJ2-5; cdr3_length: 13; v_call: TRBV4-1; cdr3_aa: CASSQGRVETQYF; cdr3_nt: TGCGCCAGCAGCCAAGGGCGGGTCGAGACCCAGTACTTC
d_call: .; clone_size: few; j_call: TRBJ2-1; cdr3_length: 10; v_call: TRBV7-2; cdr3_aa: CASSSGPQFF; cdr3_nt: TGTGCCAGCAGCTCAGGACCGCAGTTCTTC
d_call: TRBD2; clone_size: few; j_call: TRBJ2-5; cdr3_length: 12; v_call: TRBV10-3; cdr3_aa: CAISAGVETQYF; cdr3_nt: TGTGCCATAAGTGCGGGGGTCGAGACCCAGTACTTC
d_call: TRBD2; clone_size: many; j_call: TRBJ2-1; cdr3_length: 14; v_call: TRBV10-3; cdr3_aa: CAISVSGEWAEQFF; cdr3_nt: TGTGCCATCAGTGTTAGCGGGGAGTGGGCTGAGCAGTTCTTC
d_call: .; clone_size: many; j_call: TRBJ2-7; cdr3_length: 14; v_call: TRBV12-3/TRBV12-4; cdr3_aa: CASSLRRDSYEQYF; cdr3_nt: TGTGCCAGCAGTCTAAGGCGGGATTCCTACGAGCAGTACTTC
d_call: .; clone_size: .; j_call: TRBJ2-7; cdr3_length: 14; v_call: TRBV6-5; cdr3_aa: CASSYIGLSYEQYF; cdr3_nt: TGTGCCAGCAGTTATATAGGACTATCCTACGAGCAGTACTTC
d_call: TRBD1; clone_size: many; j_call: TRBJ1-4; cdr3_length: 14; v_call: TRBV2; cdr3_aa: CASSLTGDSEKLFF; cdr3_nt: TGTGCCAGCAGCCTGACTGGGGACAGTGAAAAACTGTTTTTT
d_call: TRBD2; clone_size: few; j_call: TRBJ2-2; cdr3_length: 15; v_call: TRBV6-2/TRBV6-3; cdr3_aa: CASTRLAGVAGELFF; cdr3_nt: TGTGCCAGCACCCGACTAGCGGGAGTGGCCGGGGAGCTGTTTTTT
d_call: .; clone_size: few; j_call: TRBJ1-1; cdr3_length: 15; v_call: TRBV7-9; cdr3_aa: CASSATGSANTEAFF; cdr3_nt: TGTGCCAGCAGCGCCACAGGGTCTGCTAACACTGAAGCTTTCTTT
d_call: .; clone_size: many; j_call: TRBJ2-3; cdr3_length: 16; v_call: TRBV14; cdr3_aa: CASSQGVADAGDTQYF; cdr3_nt: TGTGCCAGCAGCCAAGGCGTAGCGGATGCGGGAGATACGCAGTATTTT
d_call: .; clone_size: few; j_call: TRBJ1-1; cdr3_length: 16; v_call: TRBV6-5; cdr3_aa: CASSYSPTGRSTEAFF; cdr3_nt: TGTGCCAGCAGTTACTCGCCGACCGGCCGGAGCACTGAAGCTTTCTTT
d_call: TRBD1; clone_size: .; j_call: TRBJ2-7; cdr3_length: 17; v_call: TRBV7-2; cdr3_aa: CASSLARPGTGYYEQYF; cdr3_nt: TGTGCCAGCAGCCTAGCCCGGCCCGGGACAGGGTACTACGAGCAGTACTTC
d_call: .; clone_size: .; j_call: TRBJ2-2; cdr3_length: 14; v_call: TRBV20-1; cdr3_aa: CSARVPTVLGELFF; cdr3_nt: TGCAGTGCTAGAGTTCCGACTGTCCTCGGGGAGCTGTTTTTT
d_call: TRBD1; clone_size: few; j_call: TRBJ2-1; cdr3_length: 17; v_call: TRBV7-2; cdr3_aa: CASSSKRPGGVINEQFF; cdr3_nt: TGTGCCAGCAGTTCAAAGAGGCCAGGGGGCGTTATAAATGAGCAGTTCTTC
d_call: TRBD2; clone_size: once; j_call: TRBJ2-6; cdr3_length: 18; v_call: TRBV6-2/TRBV6-3; cdr3_aa: CASSHGRGGGSGANVLTF; cdr3_nt: TGTGCCAGCAGCCACGGGAGGGGAGGAGGATCTGGGGCCAACGTCCTGACTTTC
d_call: TRBD2; clone_size: .; j_call: TRBJ2-1; cdr3_length: 17; v_call: TRBV28; cdr3_aa: CASSSPTRGLAGNEQFF; cdr3_nt: TGTGCCAGCAGTTCCCCGACCAGGGGACTAGCTGGCAATGAGCAGTTCTTC
d_call: TRBD1; clone_size: many; j_call: TRBJ1-1; cdr3_length: 12; v_call: TRBV6-5; cdr3_aa: CASRTTGFIAFF; cdr3_nt: TGTGCCAGCAGGACGACAGGGTTTATAGCTTTCTTT
d_call: .; clone_size: few; j_call: TRBJ2-6; cdr3_length: 15; v_call: TRBV6-2/TRBV6-3; cdr3_aa: CASSSSSSGANVLTF; cdr3_nt: TGTGCCAGCAGTAGCTCGAGTTCTGGGGCCAACGTCCTGACTTTC
d_call: .; clone_size: .; j_call: TRBJ2-2; cdr3_length: 15; v_call: TRBV5-1; cdr3_aa: CASSSLSTNTGELFF; cdr3_nt: TGCGCCAGCAGCTCACTCTCAACGAACACCGGGGAGCTGTTTTTT
d_call: .; clone_size: many; j_call: TRBJ1-1; cdr3_length: 14; v_call: TRBV7-2; cdr3_aa: CASSLVAGNTEAFF; cdr3_nt: TGTGCCAGCAGCTTAGTCGCCGGCAACACTGAAGCTTTCTTT
d_call: .; clone_size: many; j_call: TRBJ2-5; cdr3_length: 14; v_call: TRBV7-9; cdr3_aa: CASSFFTEQETQYF; cdr3_nt: TGTGCCAGCAGCTTTTTTACGGAGCAAGAGACCCAGTACTTC
d_call: TRBD2; clone_size: few; j_call: TRBJ2-5; cdr3_length: 21; v_call: TRBV20-1; cdr3_aa: CSAREAGHYIAGGLGQETQYF; cdr3_nt: TGCAGTGCTAGAGAGGCAGGGCATTATATAGCGGGGGGCCTGGGACAAGAGACCCAGTACTTC
d_call: .; clone_size: few; j_call: TRBJ1-5; cdr3_length: 13; v_call: TRBV20-1; cdr3_aa: CSASLGSDQPQHF; cdr3_nt: TGCAGTGCTAGTTTAGGGTCGGATCAGCCCCAGCATTTT
d_call: .; clone_size: .; j_call: TRBJ2-2; cdr3_length: 11; v_call: TRBV6-5; cdr3_aa: CASSRQGELFF; cdr3_nt: TGTGCCAGCAGTCGACAGGGGGAGCTGTTTTTT
d_call: TRBD2; clone_size: .; j_call: TRBJ2-2; cdr3_length: 16; v_call: TRBV4-3; cdr3_aa: CASSQETSSNTGELFF; cdr3_nt: TGCGCCAGCAGCCAAGAGACTAGCTCGAACACCGGGGAGCTGTTTTTT
d_call: TRBD1; clone_size: .; j_call: TRBJ1-1; cdr3_length: 17; v_call: TRBV4-2; cdr3_aa: CASSQDRGRLENTEAFF; cdr3_nt: TGTGCCAGCAGCCAGGACAGGGGGCGCTTGGAGAACACTGAAGCTTTCTTT
d_call: .; clone_size: .; j_call: TRBJ1-1; cdr3_length: 15; v_call: TRBV6-2/TRBV6-3; cdr3_aa: CASSYSVDGSFEAFF; cdr3_nt: TGTGCCAGCAGTTACTCTGTAGACGGATCCTTTGAAGCTTTCTTT